The 19 T cell receptor beta chains presented below share a single source sample, sequenced in a study of blood T cell repertoires in COVID-19. Here immunoSEQ multiplex PCR was the method, and the copy in TCRdb shows in-frame clones only, minus some. In the table there are some 410,000 clones, over 75% of which are singletons. The specimen sequenced was PBMCs or T cells enriched from blood (not recorded which). The source is a woman in her 30s with acute COVID-19.

The chain recombines TRBV7-3 with TRBJ1-1; D gene unclear. CDR3 length: 13 amino acids. Germline V gene data show CDR1 as SGHTA and CDR2 as FQGTGA. Trimming took off 4 bases at V and 1 base at J, with 7 bases between the two ends. DNA of the CDR3: TGTGCCAGCAGCTCTCGACAGAACACTGAAGCTTTCTTT. Amino acids: CASSSRQNTEAFF.

This clone was seen a single time. In the same sample, other DNA sequences code for this CDR3. V is TRBV6-5 and J is TRBJ2-2; no clear D. This CDR3 is built from 13 residues. The germline V and J ends were trimmed by 2 bases and 4 bases, with 5 bases remaining between them. Germline-derived CDR1 and CDR2 are MNHEY and SVGAGI. This CDR3 is CASSYPGTGELFF. For the CDR3, the DNA is TGTGCCAGCAGTTACCCCGGCACCGGGGAGCTGTTTTTT.

V is TRBV12-5 and J is TRBJ1-2, with no clear D. Between the trimmed V and J ends, which lost 4 bases and 4 bases, there was a span of 22 bases. The CDR3 length is 17 residues. The germline V gene encodes CDR1 LGHNT and CDR2 FRNRAP. The CDR3 nucleotides are TGTGCTAGTGGTTCCGACGGCAGAGGGAGCCCTGGCTATGGCTACACCTTC. This encodes CASGSDGRGSPGYGYTF.

This sequence joins TRBV3-1 (or the pseudogene TRBV3-2) and TRBJ2-3; TRBD2 aligns across 11 bases. The V segment lost 4 bases and the J segment 5 bases; nucleotides outside the gene matches: 2. This CDR3 contains 14 residues. Germline CDR1 LGHDT, CDR2 YNNKEL (reference sequence). The CDR3 spells CASSLAGGIDTQYF. In nucleotides, the CDR3 is TGTGCCAGCAGCCTAGCGGGGGGGATAGATACGCAGTATTTT.

V is TRBV3-1 (or the pseudogene TRBV3-2) and J is TRBJ1-1, with 7 bases identical to TRBD1. CDR1 LGHDT and CDR2 YNNKEL come from the germline V gene (reference sequence). V was clipped by 3 bases and J by 8 bases; unmatched bases: 12. The CDR3 runs to 15 residues. CDR3 bases: TGTGCCAGCAGCCACAGGATCCAGGGGGGCTCAGAAGCTTTCTTT. Its translation: CASSHRIQGGSEAFF.

The chain employs TRBV27 and TRBJ2-7; D gene ambiguous. Germline loops: CDR1 MNHEY, CDR2 SMNVEV (reference sequence). With 8 bases removed from V and 9 bases from J, the gap between germline ends came to 17 bases. The CDR3 covers 12 residues. The CDR3 DNA sequence: TGTGCCAGCGGCAATCCTCGCCTAGGGCAGTACTTC. Translation gives CASGNPRLGQYF.

This rearrangement joins TRBV30 to TRBJ2-3, with 10 bases lining up with TRBD1. With 2 bases clipped from V and 0 bases from J, the junction kept 8 bases outside the gene matches. This CDR3 is built from 17 residues. The germline gives CDR1 GTSNPN, CDR2 SVGIG (reference sequence). The CDR3 coding sequence is TGTGCCTGGAGTAAGGGACAGGGGTCGTTCAGCACAGATACGCAGTATTTT. Its protein product is CAWSKGQGSFSTDTQYF. The full variable domain, rest sourced from reference TRBV30 and TRBJ2-3, is SQTIHQWPATLVQPVGSPLSLECTVEGTSNPNLYWYRQAAGRGLQLLFYSVGIGQISSEVPQNLSASRPQDRQFILSSKKLLLSDSGFYLCAWSKGQGSFSTDTQYFGPGTRLTVL.

About this clone: The same CDR3 can be traced to other DNA sequences in this sample. The genes are TRBV27 and TRBJ1-1, with 7 bases that match TRBD1. The CDR3 covers 13 residues. Looked up from germline, CDR1 is MNHEY and CDR2 is SMNVEV (reference sequence). V was pared by 5 bases and J by 3 bases, with 3 bases of the junction left unmatched. CDR3 region: CASSLTGDTEAFF. The CDR3 nucleotides are TGTGCCAGCAGTCTAACAGGGGACACTGAAGCTTTCTTT.

The rearrangement links TRBV7-9 to TRBJ2-2, with D perhaps matching TRBD1 (5 bases). V was pared by 1 base and J by 6 bases, with 21 bases between. The CDR3 runs 18 residues. The germline gives CDR1 SEHNR, CDR2 FQNEAQ (reference sequence). The CDR3 loop reads CASSLGGFGAVNAGELFF. The CDR3 nucleotides are TGTGCCAGCAGCTTAGGAGGTTTTGGGGCGGTCAACGCCGGGGAGCTGTTTTTT.

J is TRBJ1-1 and V is TRBV5-4, with TRBD1 matching over 7 bases. This CDR3 is built from 15 residues. From germline, CDR1 is SGHNT and CDR2 YYREEE (reference sequence). V lost 1 base to trimming and J lost 1 base; unmatched junction nucleotides: 4. Here the CDR3 reads CASSLPGTENTEAFF. CDR3 bases: TGTGCCAGCAGCTTGCCCGGGACAGAGAACACTGAAGCTTTCTTT.

The chain uses TRBV7-9 and TRBJ2-7; tentative D call: TRBD2 (6 bases). The germline gives CDR1 SEHNR, CDR2 FQNEAQ (reference sequence). Trimming removed 1 base from V and 3 bases from J, with 13 bases in between. CDR3 length: 15 amino acids. CDR3 sequence reads: CASSLGWRGGYEQYF. CDR3 nucleotide sequence: TGTGCCAGCAGCTTAGGTTGGCGGGGAGGCTACGAGCAGTACTTC. Using reference TRBV7-9 and TRBJ2-7 for the parts outside the CDR3, the full variable domain is DTGVSQNPRHKITKRGQNVTFRCDPISEHNRLYWYRQTLGQGPEFLTYFQNEAQLEKSRLLSDRFSAERPKGSFSTLEIQRTEQGDSAMYLCASSLGWRGGYEQYFGPGTRLTVT.

The chain is built from TRBV10-3 and TRBJ1-4; TRBD1 aligns across 10 bases. Germline V CDR1 and CDR2: ENHRY, SYGVKD. V was pared by 5 bases and J by 7 bases, with 7 bases of the junction left unmatched. The CDR3 sequence is 15 residues long. The DNA of the CDR3 is TGTGCCATCAGTTTGACAGGGGGCAAGGGTGAAAAACTGTTTTTT. This gives the protein CAISLTGGKGEKLFF.

The chain carries TRBV5-1 and TRBJ2-1; possible D gene TRBD2, 6 bases. The V end was cut by 5 bases, the J end by 0 bases, with 21 bases between. CDR3 length: 18 amino acids. Germline V gene lookup returns CDR1 SGHRS and CDR2 YFSETQ. This CDR3 is CASRGQEMGLSSYNEQFF. CDR3 nucleotides: TGCGCCAGCAGAGGTCAAGAGATGGGACTGAGCTCCTACAATGAGCAGTTCTTC.

V is TRBV5-1 and J is TRBJ1-4; the D is unclear. This CDR3 has 14 amino acids. With 4 bases removed from V and 7 bases from J, the gap between germline ends came to 14 bases. CDR1 is SGHRS and CDR2 is YFSETQ in the germline V gene. CDR3 nucleotide sequence: TGCGCCAGCAGCACTACCAGCGAGGGTGAAAAACTGTTTTTT. Its translation is CASSTTSEGEKLFF.

The genes are TRBV4-1 and TRBJ1-6; D possibly corresponds to TRBD1 (5 bases). The germline V gene has CDR1 MGHRA and CDR2 YSYEKL. This CDR3 is built from 15 residues. V lost 0 bases and J lost 7, with 10 bases in between. Here the CDR3 DNA reads TGCGCCAGCAGCCAAGAAGACAGCTCAAATTCACCCCTCCACTTT. Translated: CASSQEDSSNSPLHF.

The CDR3 loop reads CASSLYPQGTGYTF. The CDR3 DNA sequence: TGTGCCAGCAGTTTATATCCGCAGGGTACCGGCTACACCTTC. The chain has TRBV27 and TRBJ1-2; D is possibly TRBD1 (5 bases). CDR1 is MNHEY, CDR2 SMNVEV, per germline (reference sequence). The V and J ends lost 1 base and 8 bases respectively, with 14 bases between them. The CDR3 contains 14 residues.

This clone was counted between two and nine times. The chain combines TRBV2 with TRBJ1-1; 10 bases are a match to TRBD1. This CDR3 is 13 amino acids long. Germline V CDR1 and CDR2: SNHLY, FYNNEI. The junction had 3 bases not matched to a gene; V was cut back by 7 bases and J by 4 bases. The CDR3 nucleotides read TGTGCCAGCACCGGACAGGGGGGCACTGAAGCTTTCTTT. The encoded protein is CASTGQGGTEAFF.

The V and J genes are TRBV3-1 (or the pseudogene TRBV3-2) and TRBJ2-3, with 10 bases aligning to TRBD2. Germline V gene data show CDR1 as LGHDT and CDR2 as YNNKEL (reference sequence). V lost 1 base and J lost 5; bases outside the gene matches: 3. This CDR3 has 15 amino acids. The CDR3 sequence is CASSQALAGQDTQYF. For the CDR3, the DNA is TGTGCCAGCAGCCAAGCACTAGCGGGGCAAGATACGCAGTATTTT.

The CDR3 reads CASSSRQGGDTEAFF. As DNA, the CDR3 is TGTGCCAGCAGCTCTCGACAGGGAGGTGACACTGAAGCTTTCTTT. This rearrangement joins TRBV7-9 to TRBJ1-1; 7 bases match TRBD1. The CDR3 covers 15 residues. The V segment lost 4 bases and the J segment 3 bases; nucleotides outside the gene matches: 8. Germline CDR1 SEHNR, CDR2 FQNEAQ (reference sequence).